This T cell receptor (beta chain) was retrieved from a study of cytomegalovirus exposure and HLA in healthy donors. Turning to the study itself: The study placed 80% to 90% of its approximately 360 genotyped donors in the Caucasian-associated ancestry cluster.

The PCR made use of 60 Vbeta and 13 Jbeta primers. The table came from immunoSEQ multiplex PCR; TCRdb's copy has only in-frame clones and leaves some out. The repertoire consists of roughly 180,000 clones, with approximately 73% occurring once and the leading ten covering about 2.5%. The CDR3 runs 14 residues. J gave up 4 bases and V 7 bases, and 5 bases lay outside the gene matches. Per the germline V gene, CDR1 is MDHEN and CDR2 is SYDVKM. This clone appeared once. The source material was PBMCs. The chain couples TRBV28 to TRBJ1-4; 8 bases map to TRBD1. This receptor was identified in a woman aged 30 to 39 in good health and CMV-seropositive. DNA of the CDR3: TGTGCCAGCACCCCGACAGGGGTTAATGAAAAACTGTTTTTT. Translation gives CASTPTGVNEKLFF.